This TCR beta chain was profiled in a study of blood T cell repertoires in COVID-19. Profiling relied on immunoSEQ multiplex PCR, and the TCRdb table lists in-frame clones only, not all of them. Here the sample spans about 240,000 clones, around 90% being singletons. V lost 2 bases to trimming and J lost 0 bases, with 9 bases between them. In germline, CDR1 is SGHTS, CDR2 YDEGEE. This CDR3 is built from 15 residues. The chain carries TRBV5-8 and TRBJ1-3; D is unclear. This receptor was obtained from a man aged 55-75 years who had recovered from COVID-19. Source material: peripheral blood. DNA for the CDR3: TGTGCCAGCAGCTTCGGGGAGTTCTCTGGAAACACCATATATTTT. Its protein is CASSFGEFSGNTIYF. The whole variable domain, remainder taken from reference TRBV5-8 and TRBJ1-3, is EAGVTQSPTHLIKTRGQQATLRCSPISGHTSVYWYQQALGLGLQFLLWYDEGEERNRGNFPPRFSGRQFPNYSSELNVNALELEDSALYLCASSFGEFSGNTIYFGEGSWLTVV.